These T cell receptor beta chains were read from a single sample in a study of cytomegalovirus exposure and HLA in healthy donors. TCRdb's table, derived via immunoSEQ multiplex PCR, lists solely in-frame clones and lacks some. The profile shows about 110,000 clones, over 70% of them singletons. The sample consisted of PBMCs. Receptors originate from a woman in her 40s in good health and CMV-seronegative. The CDR3 runs from the conserved cysteine through the conserved F or W. A D gene is named only where the DNA matches it firmly. Clone size is shown for a subset of rows, as once, few, many or a class of expanded clone.

j_gene,abundance,v_gene,d_gene,CDR3aa,CDR3nt
TRBJ2-4,-,TRBV27,-,CASSLDFGNIQYF,TGTGCCAGCAGTTTAGACTTCGGGAACATTCAGTACTTC
TRBJ1-6,-,TRBV7-8,TRBD1,CASSLVGTGGSPLHF,TGTGCCAGCAGCTTAGTTGGGACAGGAGGTTCACCCCTCCACTTT
TRBJ1-1,-,TRBV2,-,CASRTSTGGTEAFF,TGTGCCAGCCGAACCTCGACAGGAGGCACTGAAGCTTTCTTT
TRBJ1-1,few,TRBV4-3,-,CASSQVMAENTEAFF,TGCGCCAGCAGCCAAGTAATGGCAGAGAACACTGAAGCTTTCTTT
TRBJ2-7,-,TRBV6-1,-,CASSEGTIHYEQYF,TGTGCCAGCAGTGAAGGTACTATCCACTACGAGCAGTACTTC
TRBJ2-3,-,TRBV2,-,CASEKGYEDTQYF,TGTGCCAGCGAGAAGGGGTACGAAGATACGCAGTATTTT
TRBJ2-5,-,TRBV13,-,CASSRRGQETQYF,TGTGCCAGCAGCCGCAGGGGCCAAGAGACCCAGTACTTC
TRBJ1-2,-,TRBV19,TRBD1,CASSTWDSELSYGYTF,TGTGCCAGTAGTACGTGGGACAGCGAACTAAGCTATGGCTACACCTTC
TRBJ2-1,-,TRBV4-1,-,CASSHLGGLNEQFF,TGCGCCAGCAGCCACCTCGGGGGGCTCAATGAGCAGTTCTTC
TRBJ2-7,few,TRBV7-9,TRBD2,CASRLAGDSQYEQYF,TGTGCCAGCAGGTTGGCGGGGGACTCCCAATACGAGCAGTACTTC
TRBJ2-3,-,TRBV18,TRBD2,CASSPVSGGGTDTQYF,TGTGCCAGCTCACCCGTTAGCGGGGGCGGCACAGATACGCAGTATTTT
TRBJ2-7,few,TRBV7-9,TRBD2,CASSAGTTYEQYF,TGTGCCAGCAGCGCCGGGACTACCTACGAGCAGTACTTC
TRBJ1-2,-,TRBV28,-,CANQGNYGYTF,TGTGCCAACCAGGGGAACTATGGCTACACCTTC
TRBJ2-3,-,TRBV7-2,TRBD1,CASSPRQGSTDTQYF,TGTGCCAGCAGCCCTAGACAGGGGAGCACAGATACGCAGTATTTT
TRBJ2-4,-,TRBV11-1,-,CASSLGAGAKNIQYF,TGTGCCAGCAGCTTAGGGGCGGGAGCCAAAAACATTCAGTACTTC
TRBJ2-5,-,TRBV5-1,TRBD1,CASSLYGQGGETQYF,TGCGCCAGCAGCCTCTATGGACAGGGGGGAGAGACCCAGTACTTC
TRBJ2-7,-,TRBV20-1,-,CSARTGYEQYF,TGCAGTGCGCGGACGGGATACGAGCAGTACTTC
TRBJ1-3,-,TRBV6-5,-,CASSYQGLFSGNTIYF,TGTGCCAGCAGTTACCAGGGTCTCTTCTCTGGAAACACCATATATTTT
TRBJ2-1,-,TRBV13,-,CASGTRASIEQFF,TGTGCCAGCGGCACTAGAGCGTCAATCGAGCAGTTCTTC
TRBJ2-1,-,TRBV7-9,TRBD1,CSSSYKRAGGWNEQFF,TGTTCCAGCAGCTATAAAAGGGCAGGGGGTTGGAATGAGCAGTTCTTC
TRBJ2-7,-,TRBV5-6,-,CASSLGYLGLYEQYF,TGTGCCAGCAGCTTGGGGTACCTGGGACTCTACGAGCAGTACTTC
TRBJ2-7,once,TRBV23-1,TRBD1,CASSQYETGAPPYEQYF,TGCGCCAGCAGTCAATACGAGACAGGGGCCCCACCCTACGAGCAGTACTTC
TRBJ1-5,once,TRBV18,-,CASSLGQFNQPQHF,TGTGCCAGCTCACTTGGACAGTTCAATCAGCCCCAGCATTTT
TRBJ1-6,-,TRBV14,-,CASSFRGNSPLHF,TGTGCCAGTAGTTTTCGAGGGAATTCACCCCTCCACTTT
TRBJ1-1,-,TRBV11-2,-,CASSPSPVNTEAFF,TGTGCCAGCAGCCCCTCCCCAGTGAACACTGAAGCTTTCTTT
TRBJ2-7,once,TRBV29-1,-,CSVAIGGSYEQYF,TGCAGCGTTGCAATAGGGGGCTCCTACGAGCAGTACTTC
TRBJ2-3,-,TRBV27,-,CASSLGRARGRRTDTQYF,TGTGCCAGCAGTTTAGGGAGGGCCAGGGGGCGCCGGACAGATACGCAGTATTTT
TRBJ2-7,-,TRBV6-5,TRBD1,CASRSTGTDTYEQYF,TGTGCCAGCAGATCGACCGGGACAGACACCTACGAGCAGTACTTC
TRBJ1-6,-,TRBV6-4,-,CAMARDKGYSPLHF,TGTGCCATGGCCCGGGACAAGGGCTACTCACCCCTCCACTTT
TRBJ2-7,once,TRBV7-2,TRBD2,CASSPGGSTTYEQYF,TGTGCCAGCAGCCCCGGGGGGAGTACCACCTACGAGCAGTACTTC
TRBJ2-7,-,TRBV11-2,TRBD1,CASSPGTGDDEQYF,TGTGCCAGCAGCCCCGGGACAGGGGATGACGAGCAGTACTTC
TRBJ2-7,-,TRBV7-2,TRBD1,CASGGRQGSEQYF,TGTGCCAGCGGCGGCAGACAGGGTTCCGAGCAGTACTTC
TRBJ1-2,-,TRBV7-2,-,CASSSSGGNYGYTF,TGTGCCAGCAGCTCCTCGGGGGGGAACTATGGCTACACCTTC
TRBJ2-5,-,TRBV7-2,-,CASSLVGAYQETQYF,TGTGCCAGCAGCTTAGTGGGGGCGTACCAAGAGACCCAGTACTTC
TRBJ2-7,-,TRBV5-4,-,CASSLSRGSSYEQYF,TGTGCCAGCAGCTTGAGTCGTGGGAGCTCCTACGAGCAGTACTTC
TRBJ2-1,-,TRBV7-2,TRBD2,CASSSRTRGEQFF,TGTGCCAGCAGCTCCAGGACTAGAGGTGAGCAGTTCTTC
TRBJ1-4,-,TRBV7-9,TRBD1,CASSPQQGLEKLFF,TGTGCCAGCAGCCCACAACAGGGGCTTGAAAAACTGTTTTTT
TRBJ2-7,-,TRBV30,TRBD1,CAWGTGGYEQYF,TGTGCCTGGGGGACAGGGGGCTACGAGCAGTACTTC
TRBJ2-5,-,TRBV5-1,TRBD1,CASSLGQGVETQYF,TGCGCCAGCAGCTTGGGACAGGGGGTTGAGACCCAGTACTTC
TRBJ2-3,-,TRBV10-3,TRBD2,CAISEPPGTSGGNTQYF,TGTGCCATCAGTGAGCCTCCCGGGACTAGCGGGGGCAATACGCAGTATTTT
TRBJ2-3,-,TRBV7-9,TRBD1,CASSLATDRGSTDTQYF,TGTGCCAGCAGCTTAGCTACCGACAGGGGCAGCACAGATACGCAGTATTTT
TRBJ2-3,-,TRBV4-1,TRBD2,CASSFPGYVQRTSGRPTDTQYF,TGCGCCAGCAGCTTCCCCGGTTACGTACAAAGGACTAGCGGGAGGCCCACAGATACGCAGTATTTT
TRBJ2-7,medium-sized,TRBV5-4,TRBD2,CASSLSLAVSYEQYF,TGTGCCAGCAGCTTGTCACTAGCGGTTTCCTACGAGCAGTACTTC
TRBJ1-1,-,TRBV6-1,-,CASSEGRNTEAFF,TGTGCCAGCAGTGAAGGCAGGAACACTGAAGCTTTCTTT
TRBJ2-3,-,TRBV5-8,TRBD1,CASSLGRDSSTDTQYF,TGTGCCAGCAGCTTGGGTCGGGACAGCAGCACAGATACGCAGTATTTT
TRBJ2-7,-,TRBV27,TRBD2,CASSLAGVFYEQYF,TGTGCCAGCAGTTTAGCGGGAGTGTTCTACGAGCAGTACTTC
TRBJ1-1,-,TRBV10-3,-,CAISAGGTEAFF,TGTGCCATCAGCGCAGGAGGGACTGAAGCTTTCTTT
TRBJ1-1,-,TRBV4-2,TRBD1,CASSQETKGARAKDTEAFF,TGTGCCAGCAGCCAAGAAACGAAGGGGGCGCGGGCGAAGGACACTGAAGCTTTCTTT
TRBJ2-2,-,TRBV4-3,TRBD1,CASSQDRDRAGTGELFF,TGCGCCAGCAGCCAAGATAGGGACAGGGCCGGCACCGGGGAGCTGTTTTTT